Below are 27 T cell receptor beta chains sequenced from a single sample in a study of response to subunit inactivated influenza vaccine (dated by TCRdb to about 2018). Libraries were made using RT-PCR. Sequencing relied on an Illumina HiSeq 2500. TCRdb reworked the public reads: Q25 trimming with fastp, MiXCR clone assembly, productive beta chains retained. Each CDR3 protein gets just one entry, which takes the most common genes and DNA from the rows behind it. The sample table holds more than 450,000 distinct CDR3 sequences, of which roughly 8.2% were seen once. The leading ten clones occupy around 13% of the sample. The sample was PBMCs from blood, taken about 24 months after vaccination. The receptor set was obtained from a man between 50 and 69 years old who received an inactivated influenza vaccine. Donor details come from another sample of the same person, matched by shared clones.

The rearrangement links TRBV6-2 or TRBV6-3 to TRBJ1-2; 8 nucleotides match TRBD1. Trimming took 4 bases from V and 4 from J; bases not matched to a gene: 14. Germline V gene data show CDR1 as MNHEY and CDR2 as SVGEGT. This CDR3 is 17 amino acids long. The CDR3 is CASSSPLRGTGPYGYTF. As DNA, the CDR3 is TGTGCCAGCAGTTCCCCCCTGCGAGGGACAGGACCCTATGGCTACACCTTC.

In nucleotides, the CDR3 is TGTGCCAGCAGCGACCGATCCGGGACTGCCTACAATGAGCAGTTCTTC. It codes for CASSDRSGTAYNEQFF. This chain joins TRBV9 and TRBJ2-1; weak D call: TRBD2 (6 bases). Trimming stripped 3 bases from V and 2 bases from J, with 15 bases between. Per the germline V gene, CDR1 is SGDLS and CDR2 is YYNGEE. CDR3 length: 16 amino acids.

On this clonotype itself: One end of the junction does not line up with germline, which may come from a read error. The genes are TRBV7-9 and TRBJ2-2; TRBD2 matches at 7 bases. Germline CDR1 reads SEHNR; CDR2 reads FQNEAQ (reference sequence). The CDR3 contains 17 residues. The CDR3 is CACSPYAGGTNTGELFF. In nucleotides, the CDR3 is TGTGCCTGCAGCCCGTACGCCGGGGGGACCAACACCGGGGAGCTGTTTTTT.

The chain links TRBV28 to TRBJ2-7; D is uncertain. Germline lookup yields CDR1 MDHEN and CDR2 SYDVKM. Between the trimmed V and J ends, which lost 6 bases and 1 base, there was a span of 13 bases. CDR3 length: 14 amino acids. Here the CDR3 DNA reads TGTGCCAGCAGCAAACTGACGGGTTCCTACGAGCAGTACTTC. It codes for CASSKLTGSYEQYF.

This chain connects TRBV20-1 to TRBJ2-5; D gene unclear. V lost 6 bases to trimming and J lost 5 bases, with 16 bases between them. Germline V gene data show CDR1 as DFQATT and CDR2 as SNEGSKA (reference sequence). The CDR3 consists of 13 residues. CDR3 amino acids: CSAWTPQRETQYF. The DNA of the CDR3 is TGCAGTGCCTGGACCCCTCAGAGGGAGACCCAGTACTTC.

This chain joins TRBV7-2 and TRBJ2-7; D is unclear. V lost 1 base to trimming and J lost 2 bases, with 9 bases between them. CDR3 length: 14 amino acids. Per the germline V gene, CDR1 is SGHTA and CDR2 is FQGNSA. The DNA of the CDR3 is TGTGCCAGCAGCTTAGTAAAGGGTACCTACGAGCAGTACTTC. It translates to CASSLVKGTYEQYF.

Ten or more counts support this clonotype. The chain links TRBV7-8 to TRBJ1-4; D call uncertain. V lost 1 base and J 4 bases, leaving 7 bases between the germline ends. Germline V lookup: CDR1 SGHVS, CDR2 FQNEAQ. The CDR3 length is 14 residues. CDR3 DNA sequence: TGTGCCAGCAGCTTAGAAGGCAGTAATGAAAAACTGTTTTTT. The encoded protein is CASSLEGSNEKLFF.

This clonotype occurred many times. The chain couples TRBV11-3 to TRBJ1-1; D is perhaps TRBD1 (6 bases). The CDR3 is 13 amino acids. V shed 2 bases and J shed 3 bases, with 7 bases lying between them. Germline values: CDR1 SGHNT, CDR2 YENEEA. DNA for the CDR3: TGTGCCAGCAGCTTAAACAGGGACACTGAAGCTTTCTTT. Protein sequence: CASSLNRDTEAFF.

This clonotype appeared many times. This chain links TRBV15 with TRBJ1-1; 10 positions agree with TRBD1. The J segment lost 10 bases and the V segment lost 3 bases, leaving 2 bases of the junction unmatched. The germline gives CDR1 LNHNV, CDR2 YYDKDF (reference sequence). The CDR3 is made up of 12 amino acids. The CDR3 region is CATSRDRGGAFF. CDR3 bases: TGTGCCACCAGCAGGGACAGGGGGGGAGCTTTCTTT. Full variable domain (missing parts from reference TRBV15 and TRBJ1-1): DAMVIQNPRYQVTQFGKPVTLSCSQTLNHNVMYWYQQKSSQAPKLLFHYYDKDFNNEADTPDNFQSRRPNTSFCFLDIRSPGLGDTAMYLCATSRDRGGAFFGQGTRLTVV.

The J gene is TRBJ2-1, the V gene TRBV5-1; D is unresolved. This CDR3 contains 13 residues. Germline CDR1 is SGHRS and CDR2 is YFSETQ. Trimming removed 9 bases at V and 10 bases at J, with 20 bases between. The CDR3 DNA sequence: TGCGCCACCAACCCCGTGGGCGGAAACGAGCAGTTCTTC. Translated: CATNPVGGNEQFF.

This clonotype was detected a few times. This sequence joins TRBV7-2 and TRBJ1-3; D gene uncertain. V gave up 1 base and J gave up 4 bases, with 5 bases separating them. The CDR3 runs 13 residues. The V gene's germline CDR1 is SGHTA and CDR2 FQGNSA. The CDR3 DNA sequence: TGTGCCAGCAGCTTAGAGTTCGGAAACACCATATATTTT. This codes for CASSLEFGNTIYF.

The V call is TRBV20-1, the J call TRBJ2-7; 11 bases map to TRBD2. V lost 4 bases to trimming and J lost 2 bases; unmatched junction nucleotides: 13. The CDR3 consists of 17 residues. CDR1 is DFQATT and CDR2 is SNEGSKA in the germline V gene (reference sequence). CDR3: CSAIRSGTSGGTYEQYF. The CDR3 DNA sequence: TGCAGTGCTATTAGGAGTGGGACTAGCGGAGGAACCTACGAGCAGTACTTC.

The genes are TRBV7-2 and TRBJ2-7; D not resolved. V shed 5 bases and J shed 4 bases, with 12 bases lying between them. Germline-derived CDR1 and CDR2 are SGHTA and FQGNSA. The CDR3 consists of 13 residues. This CDR3 is CASSTLGSYEQYF. In DNA form, the CDR3 reads TGTGCCAGCAGCACCCTTGGGTCGTACGAGCAGTACTTC.

The chain is built from TRBV11-1 and TRBJ2-3; possible D gene TRBD1, 5 bases. The CDR3 is made up of 15 amino acids. Germline-derived CDR1 and CDR2 are SGHAT and FQDESV (reference sequence). Trimming pared 9 bases from V and 3 bases from J, leaving 19 bases between. In nucleotides, the CDR3 is TGTGCCAGAAATCGATGGAGCAGGGTTACAGATACGCAGTATTTT. It yields the protein CARNRWSRVTDTQYF.

The chain has TRBV29-1 and TRBJ2-3, with D possibly TRBD2 on 5 matching bases. CDR1 is SQVTM and CDR2 is ANQGSEA in the germline V gene. V lost 2 bases, J lost 6 bases, and 21 bases lay in between. The CDR3 runs to 16 residues. As DNA, the CDR3 is TGCAGCGTTGAACATGAGTCGGCTAGCCGTCCCGATACGCAGTATTTT. Its protein product is CSVEHESASRPDTQYF.

This chain joins TRBV10-3 and TRBJ1-5; D perhaps matches TRBD1 (5 bases). With 2 bases removed from V and 6 bases from J, the gap between germline ends came to 14 bases. The CDR3 spans 15 residues. The V gene's germline CDR1 is ENHRY and CDR2 SYGVKD. The CDR3 coding sequence is TGTGCCATCAGTGAGATGGGGGGTAGTACTCAGCCCCAGCATTTT. Its protein product is CAISEMGGSTQPQHF.

The rearrangement joins TRBV6-1 to TRBJ1-3; tentatively, D is TRBD1 (5 bases). Per the germline V gene, CDR1 is MNHNS and CDR2 is SASEGT. CDR3 length: 14 amino acids. V lost 10 bases and J lost 2, with 15 bases in between. The CDR3 DNA reads TGTGCCACGGCCGGGGGAATAGCTGGAAACACCATATATTTT. This translates into CATAGGIAGNTIYF.

This clonotype came up a few times. The chain is built from TRBV28 and TRBJ2-5; D remains ambiguous. Germline assignment: CDR1 MDHEN and CDR2 SYDVKM. The CDR3 has 13 residues. V was trimmed by 6 bases and J by 0 bases, leaving 8 bases between them. The CDR3 is CASSWWDQETQYF. The DNA of the CDR3 is TGTGCCAGCAGCTGGTGGGACCAAGAGACCCAGTACTTC.

The genes are TRBV7-9 and TRBJ2-5; a weak D match, TRBD1 (5 bases). Between the trimmed V and J ends, which lost 11 bases and 5 bases, there was a span of 15 bases. The CDR3 is 12 residues long. Looked up from germline, CDR1 is SEHNR and CDR2 is FQNEAQ (reference sequence). The chain's CDR3 is CAADLHRETQYF. The CDR3 DNA sequence: TGTGCCGCCGATCTACACAGGGAGACCCAGTACTTC.

This clonotype was recorded at least ten times. The V gene is TRBV11-2, the J gene TRBJ2-1; TRBD1 is a possible D gene (5 bases). V dropped 5 bases and J dropped 7 bases, with 18 bases sitting between them. The germline CDR1 and CDR2 sequences are SGHAT and FQNNGV. The CDR3 consists of 15 residues. The CDR3, as DNA: TGTGCCAGCAGCGCCGGTTCCTGGGGCGCGAATGAGCAGTTCTTC. Amino acids: CASSAGSWGANEQFF.

V gene TRBV5-6 combines with J gene TRBJ1-5; D is unresolved. Trimming removed 2 bases from V and 0 bases from J, with 9 bases in between. From germline, CDR1 is SGHDT and CDR2 YYEEEE. CDR3 length: 15 amino acids. The DNA of the CDR3 is TGTGCCAGCAGCTTAAGCGTTTTTAGCAATCAGCCCCAGCATTTT. This gives the protein CASSLSVFSNQPQHF.

The gene calls are TRBV29-1 and TRBJ2-1, with D maybe TRBD1 (5 bases). V was clipped by 0 bases and J by 9 bases, with 9 bases between them. This CDR3 region has 12 residues. Germline V CDR1 and CDR2: SQVTM, ANQGSEA. The CDR3 loop is CSVEDQGREQFF. As DNA, the CDR3 is TGCAGCGTTGAAGATCAGGGTCGTGAGCAGTTCTTC.

The CDR3 coding sequence is TGCAGTGCTCCCCGGACTAGCGGGGGCTGGGATGAGCAGTTCTTC. Translating it yields CSAPRTSGGWDEQFF. The chain carries TRBV20-1 and TRBJ2-1; 13 bases are a match to TRBD2. Germline CDR1 and CDR2: DFQATT and SNEGSKA (reference sequence). The CDR3 is 15 amino acids. With V trimmed by 5 bases and J by 8 bases, 9 bases remained unmatched.

A few counts support this clonotype. This chain joins TRBV6-1 and TRBJ2-1; possible D gene TRBD2, 5 bases. The CDR3 length is 16 residues. Germline V gene data show CDR1 as MNHNS and CDR2 as SASEGT. The V gene lost 4 bases and the J gene lost 4 bases, with 17 bases spanning the gap. The CDR3 coding sequence is TGTGCCAGCAGTGGTCCTGCGGCGGGCTTATACAATGAGCAGTTCTTC. Translating it yields CASSGPAAGLYNEQFF.

The sample holds many counts of this clonotype. The rearrangement uses TRBV20-1 and TRBJ1-2; D may be TRBD1 (5 bases). Germline V CDR1 and CDR2: DFQATT, SNEGSKA (reference sequence). The CDR3 is 12 amino acids. Trimming removed 1 base from V and 5 bases from J, with 8 bases in between. The CDR3 sequence: CSARVGGYGYTF. The CDR3 region has the DNA TGCAGTGCTAGAGTCGGGGGATATGGCTACACCTTC.

The chain uses TRBV7-2 and TRBJ2-2; D uncertain. Deletions cut 6 bases from V and 0 bases from J, with 11 bases between. Germline V CDR1 and CDR2: SGHTA, FQGNSA. This CDR3 has 15 residues. CDR3 amino acids: CASSRTAPNTGELFF. The CDR3 region has the DNA TGTGCCAGCAGTCGGACGGCACCGAACACCGGGGAGCTGTTTTTT.

This clonotype was seen more than once but under ten times. This chain links TRBV28 with TRBJ1-2; 9 bases line up with TRBD1. This CDR3 spans 15 amino acids. CDR1 and CDR2 from the germline V gene are MDHEN and SYDVKM. The J segment lost 4 bases and the V segment lost 7 bases, leaving 10 bases of the junction unmatched. CDR3 loop: CASMITGTGRYGYTF. For the CDR3, the DNA is TGTGCCAGCATGATCACCGGGACAGGGCGCTATGGCTACACCTTC.